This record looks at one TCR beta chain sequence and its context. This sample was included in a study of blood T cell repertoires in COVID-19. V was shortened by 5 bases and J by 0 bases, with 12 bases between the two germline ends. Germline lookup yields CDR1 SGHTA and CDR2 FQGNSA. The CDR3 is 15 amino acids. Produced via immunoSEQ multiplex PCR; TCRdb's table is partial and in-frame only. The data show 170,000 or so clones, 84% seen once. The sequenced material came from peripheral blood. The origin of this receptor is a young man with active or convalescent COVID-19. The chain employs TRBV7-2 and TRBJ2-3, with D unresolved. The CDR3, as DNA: TGTGCCAGCAGCCTCCAGTCTTATAGCACAGATACGCAGTATTTT. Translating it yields CASSLQSYSTDTQYF. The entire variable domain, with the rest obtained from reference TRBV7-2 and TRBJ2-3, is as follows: GAGVSQSPSNKVTEKGKDVELRCDPISGHTALYWYRQSLGQGLEFLIYFQGNSAPDKSGLPSDRFSAERTGGSVSTLTIQRTQQEDSAVYLCASSLQSYSTDTQYFGPGTRLTVL.